The clone carrying this TCR beta chain came up many times. The antigen remains unidentified. The CDR3 extends over 15 amino acids. Trimming stripped 1 base from V and 0 bases from J, with 7 bases between. CDR1 SGHNT and CDR2 YENEEA come from the germline V gene. This record belongs to a study of sequential checkpoint blockade in melanoma. The study, taken as a whole, reports: For nivolumab-first patients, baseline tumor clonality was associated with response.

This table comes from immunoSEQ multiplex PCR, and its TCRdb copy is limited to in-frame clones, with some not included. This table holds 7,000 or so clones, 20% to 25% found once. Sample treatment: randomized to nivolumab then ipilimumab (arm A) or the reverse (arm B). No patient had prior DNA-damaging chemotherapy. The input for sequencing was tumor tissue (inferred from file names), taken from a patient given nivolumab and ipilimumab in sequence. The chain has TRBV11-3 and TRBJ1-5; D gene ambiguous. This TCR derives from a human donor with melanoma. CDR3 sequence: CASSLVVNSNQPQHF. CDR3 DNA sequence: TGTGCCAGCAGCTTAGTTGTGAATAGCAATCAGCCCCAGCATTTT.